The entry that follows covers one TCR beta chain sequence. As to time point: pre-sensitization, week 0. As to treatment: therapeutic diphenylcyclopropenone sensitization with weekly scalp DPC. For the library, individual cDNA molecules each received unique molecular identifiers. TCRdb independently ran MiXCR on the RACE reads; one entry per CDR3 protein. The repertoire holds a few hundred thousand distinct CDR3 sequences, with 7.7% as singletons. CDR3 length: 14 residues. The trim removed 6 bases at V and 4 bases at J, leaving 6 bases unmatched. The sample originates from a study of human T cells and chemical hapten exposure.

This TCR derives from a man aged 18 to 30 with alopecia areata. Some clones in this sample may be carry-over from other donors' samples. The chain links TRBV12-3 or TRBV12-4 to TRBJ1-1, with 9 bases that match TRBD1. This sample comprised whole blood, obtained in connection with sensitization to the hapten diphenylcyclopropenone (DPC). Here the CDR3 reads CASRGDRVGTEAFF. CDR3 sequence (DNA): TGTGCCAGCAGGGGGGACAGGGTTGGCACTGAAGCTTTCTTT.